Sequencing of this T cell receptor (beta chain) was carried out in a study of PD-1 blockade in classical Hodgkin lymphoma. Patients all relapsed after autologous stem cell transplantation, and there was variation in brentuximab vedotin exposure. Trimming cost V 5 bases and J 5 bases, with 25 bases left between them. The length of the CDR3 is 18 residues. Germline V CDR1 and CDR2: SGHVS, FQNEAQ. The table came from immunoSEQ multiplex PCR; TCRdb's copy has only in-frame clones and leaves some out. The data show over 15,000 clones, with roughly 82% seen just once and 25% to 35% held by the top ten. The genes are TRBV7-8 and TRBJ1-5; D not resolved. The receptor's source is a human donor with classical Hodgkin lymphoma. Sequenced here: peripheral blood mononuclear cells (PBMCs), sampled before the second cycle of nivolumab. Here the CDR3 DNA reads TGTGCCAGCAGCCTCCCACCCCGGGATCTCTTGACCTATCAGCCCCAGCATTTT. This translates into CASSLPPRDLLTYQPQHF. The full variable domain, completed using reference TRBV7-8 and TRBJ1-5, is GAGVSQSPRYKVAKRGQDVALRCDPISGHVSLFWYQQALGQGPEFLTYFQNEAQLDKSGLPSDRFFAERPEGSVSTLKIQRTQQEDSAVYLCASSLPPRDLLTYQPQHFGDGTRLSIL.